Listed here are 9 T cell receptor beta chains from one sample, sequenced in a study of regulatory T cells in long-lasting Graves disease. Library construction for TCR beta used iRepertoire HTBI primers and Arm-PCR of CDR3 regions. Using its own MiXCR run on the multiplex PCR reads, TCRdb lists one record per CDR3 protein. The sample lists 350,000 to 400,000 distinct CDR3 sequences; about a sixth were seen once. As for time point: newly diagnosed GD, antithyroid drugs for less than 3 months. PBMC RNA served as the TCR library source. The same sample was also used in a study of T cells in Graves' hyperthyroidism and ophthalmopathy.

This specimen consisted of peripheral blood mononuclear cells (PBMCs), obtained at new diagnosis, from a patient treated with antithyroid drugs. The receptors here all came from a young woman with Graves disease.

The chain carries TRBV30 and TRBJ2-3; TRBD2 might be the D (7 bases). V shed 2 bases and J shed 5 bases, with 14 bases lying between them. CDR1 and CDR2 (germline): GTSNPN, SVGIG (reference sequence). The CDR3 runs to 14 residues. The CDR3 DNA reads TGTGCCTGGAGTCTGGTCGGGGGGCAAGATACGCAGTATTTT. Translation: CAWSLVGGQDTQYF. Looking up the rest from reference TRBV30 and TRBJ2-3 gives the full variable domain: SQTIHQWPATLVQPVGSPLSLECTVEGTSNPNLYWYRQAAGRGLQLLFYSVGIGQISSEVPQNLSASRPQDRQFILSSKKLLLSDSGFYLCAWSLVGGQDTQYFGPGTRLTVL.

This clonotype was counted ten times or more. The CDR3 spells CASSFTSGRAGDTQYF. CDR3 in DNA: TGTGCCAGCAGTTTCACTAGCGGGAGGGCCGGAGATACGCAGTATTTT. This chain links TRBV12-3 or TRBV12-4 with TRBJ2-3; TRBD2 matches 13 bases. The V segment lost 3 bases and the J segment 5 bases; nucleotides outside the gene matches: 5. CDR3 length: 16 residues.

This clonotype was recorded at least ten times. The chain couples TRBV11-2 to TRBJ1-4; D not resolved. CDR3 length: 13 amino acids. CDR1 SGHAT and CDR2 FQNNGV come from the germline V gene. V was shortened by 5 bases and J by 8 bases, with 12 bases between the two germline ends. The CDR3 DNA reads as TGTGCCAGCAGCCCCGGGTACGGGGAAAAACTGTTTTTT. It encodes CASSPGYGEKLFF.

This clonotype was observed many times. The rearrangement uses TRBV9 and TRBJ2-2; D gene unclear. V shed 3 bases and J shed 7 bases, with 13 bases lying between them. The CDR3 has 14 amino acids. The germline CDR1 and CDR2 sequences are SGDLS and YYNGEE. DNA for the CDR3: TGTGCCAGCAGCGGGCCGCTAAGAGACGGGGAGCTGTTTTTT. Its translation: CASSGPLRDGELFF.

This clonotype was counted ten times or more. The chain links TRBV12-3 or TRBV12-4 to TRBJ1-2; unclear D gene. The CDR3 is made up of 14 amino acids. The V and J ends lost 6 bases and 2 bases respectively, with 13 bases between them. The CDR3 DNA reads TGTGCCAGCAGATCTGTCGGGAGAAACTATGGCTACACCTTC. The encoded protein is CASRSVGRNYGYTF.

This clonotype was recorded a few times. The chain has TRBV13 and TRBJ2-1, with D perhaps being TRBD1 or TRBD2 (5 bases each). Trimming cost V 3 bases and J 5 bases, with 8 bases left between them. The CDR3 contains 13 residues. CDR1 and CDR2 from the germline V gene are PRHDT and FYEKMQ (reference sequence). In DNA form, the CDR3 reads TGTGCCAGCAGCTTTGGGGGAAACAATGAGCAGTTCTTC. It codes for CASSFGGNNEQFF.

About this clonotype itself: The junction and the germline gene differ at one end; a read error may be behind it. The chain joins TRBV14 to TRBJ2-7; no definite D call. This CDR3 spans 14 amino acids. Germline values: CDR1 SGHDN, CDR2 FVKESK. CDR3 sequence reads: CTSSQLEISYEQYF. The CDR3 DNA sequence: TGTACCAGCAGCCAACTTGAGATATCCTACGAGCAGTACTTC. The full variable domain, in which reference TRBV14 and TRBJ2-7 provide the parts outside the CDR3, is EAGVTQFPSHSVIEKGQTVTLRCDPISGHDNLYWYRRVMGKEIKFLLHFVKESKQDESGMPNNRFLAERTGGTYSTLKVQPAELEDSGVYFCTSSQLEISYEQYFGPGTRLTVT.

This clonotype showed up many times. This sequence joins TRBV20-1 and TRBJ2-7, with 10 bases lining up with TRBD2. The CDR3 covers 13 residues. V shed 3 bases and J 7 bases; nucleotides not matched to a gene: 6. Looked up from germline, CDR1 is DFQATT and CDR2 is SNEGSKA (reference sequence). CDR3 DNA: TGCAGTGCTAGGGGGACTAGCGTAAGGGAGCAGTACTTC. Protein: CSARGTSVREQYF.

This clonotype came up many times. DNA for the CDR3: TGTGCCAGCAGTTCGGGGGGGGCGTGGAACACTGAAGCTTTCTTT. Translating gives CASSSGGAWNTEAFF. The chain carries TRBV6-5 and TRBJ1-1; the D gene is possibly TRBD1 (6 bases). This CDR3 comprises 15 residues. Germline CDR1 reads MNHEY; CDR2 reads SVGAGI. The V gene lost 4 bases and the J gene lost 1 base, with 13 bases spanning the gap.